This T cell receptor beta chain was profiled in a study of blood T cell repertoires in COVID-19. Study as a whole: Collection of acute and convalescent COVID-19 samples took place in the United States, Italy and Spain.

Study processing details: Reference gene primers were amplified, and this amplification served to estimate nucleated cell counts. Clones were sequenced by immunoSEQ multiplex PCR, and TCRdb holds only the in-frame ones, with some missing. The DNA was the basis for D and trimming; V, J and clone size are from that table. This table holds approximately 25,000 clones, roughly 90% found once. V was clipped by 0 bases and J by 1 base; unmatched bases: 3. Germline V CDR1 and CDR2: MGHRA, YSYEKL. CDR3 size: 16 residues. Sample: peripheral blood. J is TRBJ1-1 and V is TRBV4-1; TRBD1 matches 9 bases. The clonotype was recovered from a human donor with active COVID-19. The donor label of this sample is uncertain. DNA of the CDR3: TGCGCCAGCAGCCAAGATCGGGACAGGGCGAACACTGAAGCTTTCTTT. The encoded protein is CASSQDRDRANTEAFF.